The present TCR beta chain was sequenced within a study of identical twins. Study-wide points: Conclusions relied on cross-sectional statistical analysis, not following the same donors. Cord blood's abundant beta clonotypes had fewer insertions, unlike memory repertoires.

The CDR3 spans 15 residues. In germline, CDR1 is DFQATT, CDR2 SNEGSKA (reference sequence). Trimming cost V 3 bases and J 2 bases; bases outside gene matches: 5. Template switching added a universal primer site; cDNA carried unique molecular identifiers. TCRdb fed the 5' RACE reads into MiXCR, producing one record per CDR3 protein. The sample comprises about 890,000 distinct CDR3 sequences, over 9% of which are singletons, and about 1.6% rests with the top ten. A word on this clonotype: Its antigen is as yet unknown.

These data were also reused for a study on yellow fever vaccine responses in identical twins. From that report: Twins reportedly had a vaccine T cell response that seemed partly convergent, partly personalized.

Material: PBMCs. The V call is TRBV20-1, the J call TRBJ1-5; 9 bases map to TRBD1. The clonotype was recovered from a woman aged 18 to 35 in good health. The CDR3 DNA follows: TGCAGTGCTAGCGCTCGGACAGGGGGCAATCAGCCCCAGCATTTT. This sequence encodes CSASARTGGNQPQHF.